These 7 T cell receptor beta chains share one sample of origin, sequenced in a study of blood T cell repertoires in COVID-19. Data came from immunoSEQ multiplex PCR; TCRdb stores just in-frame clones and leaves some out. The table lists around 220,000 clones, 87% of them singletons. Sequencing was done on a sample of PBMCs or T cells enriched from blood (not recorded which). All receptors derive from a woman aged 30 to 39 with acute COVID-19.

The chain joins TRBV10-3 to TRBJ1-6; 9 bases fit TRBD1. The CDR3 has 14 amino acids. V dropped 5 bases and J dropped 9; count of bases not matched to a gene: 5. CDR1 and CDR2 (germline): ENHRY, SYGVKD. The DNA of the CDR3 is TGTGCCATCAGTCCCGGGACAGGGATTTCACCCCTCCACTTT. Translated, it gives CAISPGTGISPLHF.

J is TRBJ2-1 and V is TRBV6-4, with D tentatively TRBD2 (6 bases). CDR3 length: 14 amino acids. V shed 6 bases and J shed 6 bases, with 15 bases lying between them. In germline, CDR1 is MRHNA, CDR2 SNTAGT. CDR3 loop: CASRASEASNEQFF. DNA for the CDR3: TGTGCCAGCAGAGCTAGCGAGGCGTCCAATGAGCAGTTCTTC.

The V and J genes are TRBV4-1 and TRBJ2-3, with TRBD2 matching over 10 bases. The germline V gene has CDR1 MGHRA and CDR2 YSYEKL. The V gene end was trimmed by 1 base and the J gene end by 7 bases; junction bases not matched to a gene: 11. CDR3 length: 17 residues. CDR3 DNA sequence: TGCGCCAGCAGCCAAGGACTAGCGGGTGCGATGGGATATACGCAGTATTTT. Protein: CASSQGLAGAMGYTQYF.

V usage is TRBV3-1 (or the pseudogene TRBV3-2) and J usage is TRBJ1-1; D gene ambiguous. Trimming pared 0 bases from V and 2 bases from J, leaving 19 bases between. Germline CDR1 LGHDT, CDR2 YNNKEL (reference sequence). CDR3 length: 18 residues. CDR3 in DNA: TGTGCCAGCAGCCAAGAGCATCGGTTTTTGAATTTAAACACTGAAGCTTTCTTT. It is translated as CASSQEHRFLNLNTEAFF.

This sequence joins TRBV6-5 and TRBJ2-1; 7 bases match TRBD1. The germline CDR1 and CDR2 sequences are MNHEY and SVGAGI. Trimming removed 7 bases from V and 5 bases from J; junction bases left unmatched: 8. This CDR3 contains 14 residues. CDR3 amino acids: CASNPGDSNNEQFF. CDR3 DNA sequence: TGTGCCAGCAATCCTGGGGACAGCAACAATGAGCAGTTCTTC.

The chain employs TRBV3-1 (or the pseudogene TRBV3-2) and TRBJ1-1; no clear D gene. Germline assignment: CDR1 LGHDT and CDR2 YNNKEL (reference sequence). The CDR3 contains 14 residues. V lost 1 base and J lost 0, with 6 bases in between. CDR3 residues: CASSQVSVNTEAFF. The CDR3 coding sequence is TGTGCCAGCAGCCAAGTTTCAGTGAACACTGAAGCTTTCTTT.

The chain has TRBV28 and TRBJ1-6; 8 bases align to TRBD1. CDR1 and CDR2 (germline): MDHEN, SYDVKM. The CDR3 covers 15 residues. Trimming at V came to 4 bases and at J to 7 bases, leaving 6 bases not matched to a gene. The CDR3 bases are TGTGCCAGCAGTTCCTATAACAGGGGGAATTCACCCCTCCACTTT. Amino acids: CASSSYNRGNSPLHF.